Following are 30 T cell receptor beta chains from one sample sequenced in a study of cytomegalovirus exposure and HLA in healthy donors. Primers included in the PCR were 60 Vbeta and 13 Jbeta primers. The data were produced by immunoSEQ multiplex PCR, yet TCRdb's version contains in-frame clones alone and is incomplete. The table records 150,000 to 200,000 clones, around 81% of them present only once. Sequencing input: PBMCs. These receptors all come from a woman younger than 30 in good health and CMV-seropositive.

The CDR3 region has the DNA TGCGCCAGCAGACAGGGCCCGCTCTCTGGAAACACCATATATTTT. Encoded protein: CASRQGPLSGNTIYF. V and J are TRBV5-1 and TRBJ1-3, with D possibly being TRBD1 (6 bases). Germline assignment: CDR1 SGHRS and CDR2 YFSETQ. The V and J ends lost 5 bases and 0 bases respectively, with 12 bases between them. The CDR3 loop spans 15 amino acids. The full variable domain, with the rest looked up from reference TRBV5-1 and TRBJ1-3, is KAGVTQTPRYLIKTRGQQVTLSCSPISGHRSVSWYQQTPGQGLQFLFEYFSETQRNKGNFPGRFSGRQFSNSRSEMNVSTLELGDSALYLCASRQGPLSGNTIYFGEGSWLTVV.

This clone appeared once. V usage is TRBV5-6 and J usage is TRBJ1-2; 7 positions match TRBD1. J gave up 4 bases and V 4 bases, and 7 bases lay outside the gene matches. The CDR3 sequence is 14 residues long. CDR1 is SGHDT, CDR2 YYEEEE, per germline. DNA of the CDR3: TGTGCCAGCAGCATCCGACAGGGTGTCTATGGCTACACCTTC. This sequence encodes CASSIRQGVYGYTF.

The genes are TRBV4-1 and TRBJ1-5; tentative D call: TRBD1 (5 bases). The CDR3 sequence is 14 residues long. Germline CDR1 is MGHRA and CDR2 is YSYEKL. V lost 4 bases to trimming and J lost 6 bases, with 13 bases between them. The CDR3 coding sequence is TGCGCCAGCAGCCCTGGACAAAGTTCTCAGCCCCAGCATTTT. It yields the protein CASSPGQSSQPQHF.

CDR3: CASSLVQSDYNEQFF. The CDR3 DNA reads as TGTGCCAGCAGCTTGGTTCAGAGCGACTACAATGAGCAGTTCTTC. This sequence joins TRBV5-4 and TRBJ2-1; D is unresolved. In germline, CDR1 is SGHNT, CDR2 YYREEE (reference sequence). V lost 0 bases and J lost 3, with 10 bases in between. This CDR3 has 15 residues.

The chain uses TRBV1 and TRBJ1-2; no DNA check was done on the table's D call, TRBD1. TRBV1 is a pseudogene segment. The CDR3 contains 18 residues. In nucleotides, the CDR3 is TGCACCAGCAGCCAAGATCTACAGGGGGCCTGGCCTAACTATGGCTACACCTTC. Translating gives CTSSQDLQGAWPNYGYTF.

The rearrangement joins TRBV28 to TRBJ2-2; possible D gene TRBD2, 6 bases. Germline V gene sequence: CDR1 MDHEN, CDR2 SYDVKM. Trimming took off 7 bases at V and 4 bases at J, with 19 bases between the two ends. CDR3 length: 16 amino acids. CDR3 region: CASTTGDIGFTGELFF. CDR3 sequence (DNA): TGTGCCAGCACCACGGGGGATATTGGTTTCACCGGGGAGCTGTTTTTT.

This chain uses TRBV11-2 with TRBJ2-2, with 9 bases that match TRBD1. J lost 7 bases, V lost 5 bases, and 11 bases had no gene match. CDR1 and CDR2 from the germline V gene are SGHAT and FQNNGV. The CDR3 sequence is 16 residues long. CDR3 DNA sequence: TGTGCCAGCAGCCCCTCCGGGACAGGGCCTCGCGGGGAGCTGTTTTTT. Translating it yields CASSPSGTGPRGELFF.

The chain uses TRBV6-1 and TRBJ2-2; 11 bases agree with TRBD1. From germline, CDR1 is MNHNS and CDR2 SASEGT. Trimming took 7 bases from V and 7 from J; bases not matched to a gene: 8. CDR3 length equals 15 residues. CDR3 amino acids: CASIVGQGAFGELFF. For the CDR3, the DNA is TGTGCCAGCATTGTTGGACAGGGGGCGTTCGGGGAGCTGTTTTTT.

V is TRBV6-5 and J is TRBJ2-7, with a weak D call TRBD1 (6 bases). Germline values: CDR1 MNHEY, CDR2 SVGAGI. With 6 bases removed from V and 6 bases from J, the gap between germline ends came to 21 bases. This CDR3 is 15 amino acids long. CDR3 nucleotides: TGTGCCAGCAGCCCATCCAAGGGGGATCCTATCGAGCAGTACTTC. Encoded protein: CASSPSKGDPIEQYF.

This clone was seen just once. This chain links TRBV5-4 with TRBJ1-6; a possible D gene is TRBD1 (5 bases). This CDR3 has 13 residues. In germline, CDR1 is SGHNT, CDR2 YYREEE (reference sequence). V gave up 5 bases and J gave up 7 bases, with 10 bases separating them. CDR3 sequence (DNA): TGTGCCAGCAGGGACATCGGGAATTCACCCCTCCACTTT. Its translation is CASRDIGNSPLHF. The whole variable domain, filled in from reference TRBV5-4 and TRBJ1-6, reads ETGVTQSPTHLIKTRGQQVTLRCSSQSGHNTVSWYQQALGQGPQFIFQYYREEENGRGNFPPRFSGLQFPNYSSELNVNALELDDSALYLCASRDIGNSPLHFGNGTRLTVT.

In its sample, this clone was seen once. CDR3: CASSIQGLETQYF. CDR3 bases: TGTGCCAGTAGTATACAGGGCTTAGAGACCCAGTACTTC. The chain links TRBV19 to TRBJ2-5, with TRBD1 as a possible D gene (5 bases). The germline V and J ends were trimmed by 2 bases and 4 bases, with 8 bases remaining between them. This CDR3 has 13 amino acids. Germline CDR1 is LNHDA and CDR2 is SQIVND (reference sequence). The entire variable domain, with the rest obtained from reference TRBV19 and TRBJ2-5, is as follows: DGGITQSPKYLFRKEGQNVTLSCEQNLNHDAMYWYRQDPGQGLRLIYYSQIVNDFQKGDIAEGYSVSREKKESFPLTVTSAQKNPTAFYLCASSIQGLETQYFGPGTRLLVL.

This chain uses TRBV7-2 with TRBJ2-1; TRBD2 aligns across 7 bases. CDR3 size: 15 residues. The V gene end was trimmed by 1 base and the J gene end by 11 bases; junction bases not matched to a gene: 11. Germline values: CDR1 SGHTA, CDR2 FQGNSA. Here the CDR3 reads CASSLGISGLDQQFF. The CDR3, as DNA: TGTGCCAGCAGCTTAGGAATTAGCGGGCTGGACCAGCAGTTCTTC.

This sequence joins TRBV30 and TRBJ1-1; D is ambiguous. Germline loops: CDR1 GTSNPN, CDR2 SVGIG (reference sequence). This CDR3 contains 15 residues. Trimming removed 3 bases from V and 0 bases from J, with 14 bases in between. CDR3 nucleotides: TGTGCCTGGAGGGAAACGCCAGGCGTGAACACTGAAGCTTTCTTT. Translation: CAWRETPGVNTEAFF. Full variable domain (outside the CDR3, taken from reference TRBV30 and TRBJ1-1): SQTIHQWPATLVQPVGSPLSLECTVEGTSNPNLYWYRQAAGRGLQLLFYSVGIGQISSEVPQNLSASRPQDRQFILSSKKLLLSDSGFYLCAWRETPGVNTEAFFGQGTRLTVV.

This clone occurred a few times. The rearrangement links TRBV6-5 to TRBJ2-3; 7 bases match TRBD2. The V gene end was trimmed by 8 bases and the J gene end by 2 bases; junction bases not matched to a gene: 10. Germline values: CDR1 MNHEY, CDR2 SVGAGI. The CDR3 totals 15 residues. The CDR3 DNA sequence: TGTGCCAGCCGAAGAGGGGAGCGGGACACAGATACGCAGTATTTT. Protein sequence: CASRRGERDTDTQYF.

The chain links TRBV11-3 to TRBJ2-1; tentatively, D is TRBD1 (6 bases). The CDR3 runs 16 residues. Trimming removed 1 base from V and 0 bases from J, with 10 bases in between. Germline V gene lookup returns CDR1 SGHNT and CDR2 YENEEA. The CDR3, as DNA: TGTGCCAGCAGCTTAGGTAGGGGGAGCTCCTACAATGAGCAGTTCTTC. This sequence encodes CASSLGRGSSYNEQFF.

CDR3 nucleotide sequence: TGTGCCAGCAGCTCCCCAACCACAGGGGGTTTTTTCGACGAGCAGTACTTC. Protein sequence: CASSSPTTGGFFDEQYF. The rearrangement links TRBV5-4 to TRBJ2-7, with 8 positions matching TRBD1. The length of the CDR3 is 17 residues. Germline V gene lookup returns CDR1 SGHNT and CDR2 YYREEE (reference sequence). Trimming cost V 3 bases and J 5 bases; bases outside gene matches: 16. Drawing the rest from reference TRBV5-4 and TRBJ2-7, the complete variable domain is ETGVTQSPTHLIKTRGQQVTLRCSSQSGHNTVSWYQQALGQGPQFIFQYYREEENGRGNFPPRFSGLQFPNYSSELNVNALELDDSALYLCASSSPTTGGFFDEQYFGPGTRLTVT.

The gene calls are TRBV11-3 and TRBJ1-1; no clear D. Trimming pared 2 bases from V and 0 bases from J, leaving 13 bases between. Germline loops: CDR1 SGHNT, CDR2 YENEEA. This CDR3 spans 16 amino acids. CDR3 nucleotide sequence: TGTGCCAGCAGCTTAAGAGGGCCGGGAGTGAACACTGAAGCTTTCTTT. It codes for CASSLRGPGVNTEAFF.

The chain employs TRBV6-6 and TRBJ1-3; D call uncertain. The CDR3 runs to 15 residues. In germline, CDR1 is MNHNY, CDR2 SVGAGI (reference sequence). V was cut by 2 bases and J by 2 bases, with 10 bases left in between. The CDR3 reads CASSYGLQTGNTIYF. CDR3 nucleotides: TGTGCCAGCAGTTACGGGCTTCAGACTGGAAACACCATATATTTT.

The chain has TRBV11-1 and TRBJ2-4; 12 nucleotides align to TRBD1. Trimming removed 7 bases from V and 6 bases from J; junction bases left unmatched: 7. This CDR3 is built from 15 residues. Germline-derived CDR1 and CDR2 are SGHAT and FQDESV (reference sequence). CDR3 nucleotides: TGTGCCAGCACCCCAAAGGGACAGGGGGCAAACATTCAGTACTTC. Amino acids: CASTPKGQGANIQYF. The full variable domain, completed using reference TRBV11-1 and TRBJ2-4, is EAEVAQSPRYKITEKSQAVAFWCDPISGHATLYWYRQILGQGPELLVQFQDESVVDDSQLPKDRFSAERLKGVDSTLKIQPAELGDSAMYLCASTPKGQGANIQYFGAGTRLSVL.

J is TRBJ2-7 and V is TRBV2; D unclear. Trimming pared 5 bases from V and 2 bases from J, leaving 13 bases between. The germline CDR1 and CDR2 sequences are SNHLY and FYNNEI. This CDR3 spans 14 amino acids. The CDR3 DNA is TGTGCCAGCAGTCCCCCGACTGGAACCTACGAGCAGTACGTC. Translating it yields CASSPPTGTYEQYV.

The chain employs TRBV6-1 and TRBJ2-3; 9 nucleotides align to TRBD1. The CDR3 runs 15 residues. The germline gives CDR1 MNHNS, CDR2 SASEGT. The V gene end was trimmed by 6 bases and the J gene end by 2 bases; junction bases not matched to a gene: 6. The CDR3 DNA reads as TGTGCCAGCAGGAGGGACAGGGATTTCACAGATACGCAGTATTTT. Amino acid sequence: CASRRDRDFTDTQYF.

The V call is TRBV28, the J call TRBJ2-5, with 9 bases that match TRBD1. After removal of 9 bases from V and 5 bases from J, the junction contained 7 bases not matched to a gene. The CDR3 is 13 residues long. Germline CDR1 reads MDHEN; CDR2 reads SYDVKM. The CDR3 DNA reads as TGTGCCAGTTCGGGACAGGGTAACGAGACCCAGTACTTC. Its translation: CASSGQGNETQYF.

This chain links TRBV5-4 with TRBJ2-7, with 9 positions matching TRBD2. J was trimmed by 4 bases and V by 0 bases; bases with no gene match: 5. The CDR3 spans 15 residues. In germline, CDR1 is SGHNT, CDR2 YYREEE (reference sequence). CDR3 sequence (DNA): TGTGCCAGCAGCTTGGCCCGCGGGGGGGCGTACGAGCAGTACTTC. Amino acid sequence: CASSLARGGAYEQYF.

The V and J genes are TRBV11-2 and TRBJ2-1, with 7 bases lining up with TRBD1. Germline CDR1 SGHAT, CDR2 FQNNGV. V lost 1 base and J lost 7; bases outside the gene matches: 10. The CDR3 is 16 residues long. CDR3 DNA sequence: TGTGCCAGCAGCTTAGTTTCAGGGGGAAAAGGGAATGAGCAGTTCTTC. Encoded protein: CASSLVSGGKGNEQFF.

This chain uses TRBV6-1 with TRBJ2-1, with 9 bases identical to TRBD2. This CDR3 is 15 amino acids long. With 2 bases clipped from V and 8 bases from J, the junction kept 7 bases outside the gene matches. Germline lookup yields CDR1 MNHNS and CDR2 SASEGT. The CDR3 sequence is CASSESSGGLYEQFF. CDR3 coding DNA: TGTGCCAGCAGTGAATCAAGCGGGGGGCTGTATGAGCAGTTCTTC.

This chain connects TRBV7-9 to TRBJ1-4; tentative D call: TRBD1 (5 bases). Trimming removed 5 bases at V and 8 bases at J, with 18 bases between. In germline, CDR1 is SEHNR, CDR2 FQNEAQ (reference sequence). This CDR3 spans 15 amino acids. Here the CDR3 DNA reads TGTGCCAGCAGCCCCCAGCGGGGGGGTATCGAAAAACTGTTTTTT. It translates to CASSPQRGGIEKLFF.

The J gene is TRBJ1-5, the V gene TRBV9; possible D gene TRBD1, 5 bases. V lost 2 bases and J lost 2, with 26 bases in between. This CDR3 is built from 20 residues. Germline values: CDR1 SGDLS, CDR2 YYNGEE. The CDR3 region is CASSVGLGLPTPVGNQPQHF. For the CDR3, the DNA is TGTGCCAGCAGCGTGGGGTTGGGACTTCCTACGCCAGTGGGCAATCAGCCCCAGCATTTT.

The chain links TRBV5-8 to TRBJ2-7, with 7 bases identical to TRBD1. V shed 0 bases, J shed 3 bases, and the junction held 3 bases outside the gene matches. Germline V gene lookup returns CDR1 SGHTS and CDR2 YDEGEE. CDR3 length: 14 residues. CDR3 DNA: TGTGCCAGCAGCTTGGAGGGGGCTGGCTACGAGCAGTACGTC. Protein: CASSLEGAGYEQYV.

The chain has TRBV2 and TRBJ2-3, with 7 bases fitting TRBD1. The V gene end was trimmed by 4 bases and the J gene end by 2 bases; junction bases not matched to a gene: 6. Germline assignment: CDR1 SNHLY and CDR2 FYNNEI. The CDR3 covers 15 residues. The CDR3 here is CASSVGTDYTDTQYF. DNA of the CDR3: TGTGCCAGCAGTGTCGGGACAGACTACACAGATACGCAGTATTTT. Drawing the rest from reference TRBV2 and TRBJ2-3, the complete variable domain is EPEVTQTPSHQVTQMGQEVILRCVPISNHLYFYWYRQILGQKVEFLVSFYNNEISEKSEIFDDQFSVERPDGSNFTLKIRSTKLEDSAMYFCASSVGTDYTDTQYFGPGTRLTVL.

The chain employs TRBV5-6 and TRBJ2-2; 8 bases are shared with TRBD1. The length of the CDR3 is 14 residues. J gave up 8 bases and V 2 bases, and 5 bases lay outside the gene matches. Germline V gene data show CDR1 as SGHDT and CDR2 as YYEEEE. The CDR3 loop reads CASSFRTGMGELFF. Written as DNA, the CDR3 is TGTGCCAGCAGCTTTCGGACAGGGATGGGGGAGCTGTTTTTT.